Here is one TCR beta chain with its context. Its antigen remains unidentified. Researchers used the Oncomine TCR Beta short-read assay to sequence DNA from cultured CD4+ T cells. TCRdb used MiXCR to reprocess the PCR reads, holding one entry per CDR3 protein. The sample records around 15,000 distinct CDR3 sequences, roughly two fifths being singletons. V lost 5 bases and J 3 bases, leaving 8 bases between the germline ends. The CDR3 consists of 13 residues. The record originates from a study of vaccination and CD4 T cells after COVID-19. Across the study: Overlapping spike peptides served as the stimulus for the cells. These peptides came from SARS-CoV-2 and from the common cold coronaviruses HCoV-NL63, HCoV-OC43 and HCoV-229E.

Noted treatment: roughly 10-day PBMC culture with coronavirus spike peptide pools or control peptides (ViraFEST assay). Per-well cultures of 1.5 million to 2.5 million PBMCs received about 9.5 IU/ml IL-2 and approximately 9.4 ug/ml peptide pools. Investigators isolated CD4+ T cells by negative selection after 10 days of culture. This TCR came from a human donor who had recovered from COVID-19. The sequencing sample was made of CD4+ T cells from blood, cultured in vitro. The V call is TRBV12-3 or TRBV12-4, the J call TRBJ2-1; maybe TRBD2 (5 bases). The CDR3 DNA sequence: TGTGCCAGCAGTAGAGGGAACTACAATGAGCAGTTCTTC. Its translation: CASSRGNYNEQFF.